This T cell receptor beta chain originates from a study of shared clonotypes between healthy human individuals. Trimming cost V 5 bases and J 0 bases, with 11 bases left between them. This CDR3 comprises 14 residues. Germline V gives CDR1 SEHNR, CDR2 FQNEAQ (reference sequence). CD45RO-negative CD8 cells positively selected for CCR7 made up the naive population, which excluded terminally differentiated effector memory CD45RA+ cells. The repertoire was sequenced with immunoSEQ multiplex PCR; TCRdb's copy has only in-frame clones and lacks some. The sample contains about 2.1 million clones, just under 95% of which appear only once.

The TCR originated in a man aged 18 to 30 in good health. Some clones in this sample may be carry-over from other donors' samples. The material sequenced was naive CD8+ T cells from PBMCs. The chain has TRBV7-9 and TRBJ2-7; D remains ambiguous. CDR3 nucleotide sequence: TGTGCCAGCAGCGGTGGCAGGAGCTCCTACGAGCAGTACTTC. Encoded protein: CASSGGRSSYEQYF. Together with reference TRBV7-9 and TRBJ2-7, the CDR3 gives the full variable domain: DTGVSQNPRHKITKRGQNVTFRCDPISEHNRLYWYRQTLGQGPEFLTYFQNEAQLEKSRLLSDRFSAERPKGSFSTLEIQRTEQGDSAMYLCASSGGRSSYEQYFGPGTRLTVT.